The 29 T cell receptor beta chains given below trace back to one sample, sequenced in a study of T cell clones after liver transplantation. Profiling relied on immunoSEQ multiplex PCR, and the TCRdb table lists in-frame clones only, not all of them. The sample contains tens of thousands of clones, 80% of which appear only once. The specimen comprised CD4+ T cells from blood, sampled 12 months after liver transplant. The receptors shown here come from a human patient who received a liver transplant. A subset of T cells may come from the graft donor.

This clone was recorded a few times. The rearrangement uses TRBV14 and TRBJ2-4; 8 bases are shared with TRBD1. With 4 bases clipped from V and 8 bases from J, the junction kept 4 bases outside the gene matches. Germline lookup yields CDR1 SGHDN and CDR2 FVKESK. The CDR3 loop spans 13 amino acids. The CDR3 DNA reads as TGTGCCAGCAGCCGGCAGGGGGCCTACATTCAGTACTTC. Protein product: CASSRQGAYIQYF.

The gene calls are TRBV7-2 and TRBJ2-4; TRBD2 matches 9 bases. This CDR3 comprises 14 residues. Germline trimming cut 5 bases from V and 5 bases from J; bases unmatched to any gene: 4. Germline V gene sequence: CDR1 SGHTA, CDR2 FQGNSA. The DNA of the CDR3 is TGTGCCAGCAGCCTTAGCGGGAGACAAAACATTCAGTACTTC. Translated: CASSLSGRQNIQYF.

The chain couples TRBV7-2 to TRBJ2-4; D is uncertain. CDR3 size: 15 residues. CDR1 SGHTA and CDR2 FQGNSA come from the germline V gene. Trimming removed 1 base from V and 8 bases from J, with 15 bases in between. CDR3 nucleotide sequence: TGTGCCAGCAGCTTAGGACCGACGCCAGAGCACATTCAGTACTTC. Translated: CASSLGPTPEHIQYF.

The gene calls are TRBV14 and TRBJ1-1; D is possibly TRBD1 (6 bases). The V end lost 6 bases, the J end lost 5 bases, and 13 bases lay between the germline ends. CDR1 SGHDN and CDR2 FVKESK come from the germline V gene. The CDR3 sequence is 13 residues long. CDR3: CASRVRGGTEAFF. For the CDR3, the DNA is TGTGCCAGCAGGGTCAGGGGAGGAACTGAAGCTTTCTTT. The full variable domain, with the rest looked up from reference TRBV14 and TRBJ1-1, is EAGVTQFPSHSVIEKGQTVTLRCDPISGHDNLYWYRRVMGKEIKFLLHFVKESKQDESGMPNNRFLAERTGGTYSTLKVQPAELEDSGVYFCASRVRGGTEAFFGQGTRLTVV.

This clone appeared a single time. Other DNA variants within this sample encode the same CDR3. The chain joins TRBV7-6 to TRBJ2-1; 10 bases are shared with TRBD1. Germline trimming cut 5 bases from V and 9 bases from J; bases unmatched to any gene: 10. Germline V gives CDR1 SGHVS, CDR2 FNYEAQ. The CDR3 extends over 15 amino acids. The CDR3: CASSLVGQGVTEQFF. Here the CDR3 DNA reads TGTGCCAGCAGCCTAGTTGGACAGGGGGTTACTGAGCAGTTCTTC.

This sequence joins TRBV19 and TRBJ2-7, with 7 bases that match TRBD2. Germline lookup yields CDR1 LNHDA and CDR2 SQIVND (reference sequence). The CDR3 is 14 residues long. V shed 1 base, J shed 2 bases, and the junction held 2 bases outside the gene matches. The CDR3 region is CASSIAGGTYEQYF. CDR3 nucleotides: TGTGCCAGTAGTATAGCGGGAGGAACCTACGAGCAGTACTTC.

This clone came up a few times. V and J are TRBV29-1 and TRBJ2-3; perhaps TRBD2 as D (5 bases). This CDR3 is built from 14 residues. V lost 7 bases to trimming and J lost 3 bases, with 17 bases between them. Germline CDR1 reads SQVTM; CDR2 reads ANQGSEA. The CDR3 coding sequence is TGCAGCGCAGCCGTTCGGGATGTGACAGATACGCAGTATTTT. Its translation is CSAAVRDVTDTQYF.

This chain uses TRBV6-5 with TRBJ2-7; D gene uncertain. Germline V lookup: CDR1 MNHEY, CDR2 SVGAGI. The CDR3 runs to 12 residues. Trimming pared 6 bases from V and 2 bases from J, leaving 8 bases between. The CDR3 coding sequence is TGTGCCAGCAGGCATGATACCTACGAGCAGTACTTC. Encoded protein: CASRHDTYEQYF.

The V call is TRBV7-2, the J call TRBJ2-1; the match to TRBD2 covers 12 bases. From germline, CDR1 is SGHTA and CDR2 FQGNSA. V shed 3 bases and J 6 bases; nucleotides not matched to a gene: 12. This CDR3 spans 18 amino acids. CDR3 sequence (DNA): TGTGCCAGCAGCTTGAAATTTCAGACTAGCGGGAGCCTCAATGAGCAGTTCTTC. As protein: CASSLKFQTSGSLNEQFF.

J is TRBJ1-1 and V is TRBV29-1; D might be TRBD1 (6 bases). Trimming stripped 8 bases from V and 4 bases from J, with 17 bases between. CDR1 SQVTM and CDR2 ANQGSEA come from the germline V gene. There are 13 residues in the CDR3. The CDR3 loop reads CSTLGGAGTEAFF. CDR3 nucleotides: TGCAGCACCCTCGGGGGGGCGGGCACTGAAGCTTTCTTT.

The V gene is TRBV5-4, the J gene TRBJ2-2; D not resolved. Germline loops: CDR1 SGHNT, CDR2 YYREEE (reference sequence). The CDR3 is 13 residues long. The ends were cut back, 2 bases at V and 5 bases at J, with 7 bases in the middle. This CDR3 is CASSFLETGELFF. DNA of the CDR3: TGTGCCAGCAGCTTCCTGGAAACCGGGGAGCTGTTTTTT.

The chain uses TRBV28 and TRBJ2-5; possibly TRBD1 for D (5 bases). The CDR3 loop spans 13 amino acids. Per the germline V gene, CDR1 is MDHEN and CDR2 is SYDVKM. Trimming took off 3 bases at V and 6 bases at J, with 11 bases between the two ends. The CDR3, as DNA: TGTGCCAGCAGTTTTCAGGGTTCTAAGACCCAGTACTTC. This sequence encodes CASSFQGSKTQYF.

The rearrangement uses TRBV28 and TRBJ1-2; D unclear. The length of the CDR3 is 14 residues. V shed 7 bases and J shed 4 bases, with 16 bases lying between them. The germline CDR1 and CDR2 sequences are MDHEN and SYDVKM. The CDR3 DNA is TGTGCCAGCACTACGATGGGAGCGGCCTATGGCTACACCTTC. This gives the protein CASTTMGAAYGYTF.

This clone occurred a few times. The rearrangement uses TRBV10-3 and TRBJ2-7; the D gene is possibly TRBD2 (5 bases). Trimming shortened V by 0 bases and J by 5 bases, and 8 bases separated the two germline ends. Germline lookup yields CDR1 ENHRY and CDR2 SYGVKD. CDR3 length: 13 residues. Here the CDR3 DNA reads TGTGCCATCAGTGAGTCCCCGCGGGACGAGCAGTACTTC. This encodes CAISESPRDEQYF.

This clone was seen a single time. The chain recombines TRBV5-1 with TRBJ2-1, with a possible D match to TRBD1 (6 bases). CDR1 and CDR2 from the germline V gene are SGHRS and YFSETQ. V lost 2 bases and J lost 9, with 9 bases in between. This CDR3 is 12 amino acids long. The CDR3 nucleotides are TGCGCCAGCAGCTTTGGACAGAGTGAGCAGTTCTTC. It is translated as CASSFGQSEQFF.

The genes are TRBV6-5 and TRBJ2-1; D perhaps matches TRBD2 (5 bases). The germline V gene has CDR1 MNHEY and CDR2 SVGAGI. V was shortened by 10 bases and J by 9 bases, with 16 bases between the two germline ends. The length of the CDR3 is 12 residues. In DNA form, the CDR3 reads TGTGCCACCGGTACTAGGTTCGGTGAGCAGTTCTTC. Its translation: CATGTRFGEQFF.

The chain uses TRBV2 and TRBJ1-4; no definite D call. Germline V gene data show CDR1 as SNHLY and CDR2 as FYNNEI. The V gene lost 4 bases and the J gene lost 0 bases, with 6 bases spanning the gap. The CDR3 consists of 14 residues. The CDR3 nucleotides are TGTGCCAGCAGTGCCCGGACAACTAATGAAAAACTGTTTTTT. Translated: CASSARTTNEKLFF.

This rearrangement joins TRBV5-4 to TRBJ2-3; D not resolved. There are 13 residues in the CDR3. The germline V and J ends were trimmed by 4 bases and 2 bases, with 8 bases remaining between them. Germline V gene sequence: CDR1 SGHNT, CDR2 YYREEE (reference sequence). The CDR3 DNA reads as TGTGCCAGCAGCCCTCAACCCACAGATACGCAGTATTTT. As protein: CASSPQPTDTQYF.

The chain joins TRBV29-1 to TRBJ2-7; TRBD1 aligns across 7 bases. This CDR3 contains 13 residues. CDR1 SQVTM and CDR2 ANQGSEA come from the germline V gene. The V gene end was trimmed by 7 bases and the J gene end by 6 bases; junction bases not matched to a gene: 12. For the CDR3, the DNA is TGCAGCGCAGGGGACAGACAGTCGCTCGAGCAGTACTTC. It codes for CSAGDRQSLEQYF.

The V and J genes are TRBV18 and TRBJ1-2; the D is unclear. This CDR3 is built from 14 residues. With 4 bases removed from V and 6 bases from J, the gap between germline ends came to 15 bases. CDR1 is KGHSH, CDR2 LQKENI, per germline. CDR3 nucleotides: TGTGCCAGCTCACTCCCTGGTGGCGTTGATGGCTACACCTTC. This gives the protein CASSLPGGVDGYTF.

The CDR3 is CASSLSLRSSISYEQYF. Here the CDR3 DNA reads TGTGCCAGCAGTTTATCGCTCCGTTCATCGATCTCCTACGAGCAGTACTTC. The chain uses TRBV28 and TRBJ2-7; no definite D call. Germline assignment: CDR1 MDHEN and CDR2 SYDVKM. This CDR3 is built from 17 residues. V shed 1 base and J shed 0 bases, with 16 bases lying between them.

This clone has just one count. The chain carries TRBV28 and TRBJ1-4; D unclear. V dropped 3 bases and J dropped 4 bases, with 6 bases sitting between them. The germline V gene has CDR1 MDHEN and CDR2 SYDVKM. CDR3 length: 13 amino acids. The CDR3 protein is CASSFLFNEKLFF. The CDR3 DNA is TGTGCCAGCAGTTTTCTATTTAATGAAAAACTGTTTTTT. Looking up the rest from reference TRBV28 and TRBJ1-4 gives the full variable domain: DVKVTQSSRYLVKRTGEKVFLECVQDMDHENMFWYRQDPGLGLRLIYFSYDVKMKEKGDIPEGYSVSREKKERFSLILESASTNQTSMYLCASSFLFNEKLFFGSGTQLSVL.

This clone was picked up one time. V gene TRBV10-3 combines with J gene TRBJ2-7, with 10 bases lining up with TRBD2. Germline V gene lookup returns CDR1 ENHRY and CDR2 SYGVKD. V shed 3 bases, J shed 7 bases, and the junction held 15 bases outside the gene matches. CDR3 length equals 17 residues. The CDR3 DNA reads as TGTGCCATCAGTGAATCAGTAGCGGGAGGCCGCCCGGGGGAGCAGTACTTC. It is translated as CAISESVAGGRPGEQYF.

The V gene is TRBV6-5, the J gene TRBJ1-5; no clear D gene. Germline CDR1 and CDR2: MNHEY and SVGAGI. The CDR3 loop spans 15 amino acids. The germline V and J ends were trimmed by 0 bases and 4 bases, with 10 bases remaining between them. The CDR3 region is CASSYSLAENQPQHF. CDR3 in DNA: TGTGCCAGCAGTTACTCGTTGGCAGAAAATCAGCCCCAGCATTTT.

The chain joins TRBV6-6 to TRBJ1-2; a weak D match, TRBD1 (5 bases). Germline values: CDR1 MNHNY, CDR2 SVGAGI (reference sequence). The V gene lost 2 bases and the J gene lost 4 bases, with 17 bases spanning the gap. The CDR3 sequence is 16 residues long. The CDR3 reads CASSYKGAGVSYGYTF. CDR3 bases: TGTGCCAGCAGTTACAAAGGGGCGGGGGTTAGCTATGGCTACACCTTC.

The chain carries TRBV7-6 and TRBJ2-7; the D call may be TRBD1 or TRBD2 (5 bases each). The CDR3 covers 12 residues. CDR1 is SGHVS, CDR2 FNYEAQ, per germline. V was pared by 5 bases and J by 4 bases, with 9 bases between. CDR3 region: CASSPEGYEQYF. The CDR3 DNA follows: TGTGCCAGCAGCCCCGAGGGGTACGAGCAGTACTTC.

J is TRBJ1-1 and V is TRBV7-9; D is unclear. The CDR3 contains 15 residues. The V gene's germline CDR1 is SEHNR and CDR2 FQNEAQ (reference sequence). The V gene lost 1 base and the J gene lost 4 bases, with 13 bases spanning the gap. Written as DNA, the CDR3 is TGTGCCAGCAGCTTAGTTGGAGGGTTCGGCACTGAAGCTTTCTTT. Protein product: CASSLVGGFGTEAFF. Filled out from reference TRBV7-9 and TRBJ1-1, the complete variable domain reads DTGVSQNPRHKITKRGQNVTFRCDPISEHNRLYWYRQTLGQGPEFLTYFQNEAQLEKSRLLSDRFSAERPKGSFSTLEIQRTEQGDSAMYLCASSLVGGFGTEAFFGQGTRLTVV.

This chain links TRBV30 with TRBJ2-7; 9 positions agree with TRBD2. The CDR3 consists of 14 residues. From germline, CDR1 is GTSNPN and CDR2 SVGIG (reference sequence). V trimming: 7 bases; J trimming: 0 bases; junction bases outside the gene matches: 7. The CDR3 sequence is CAFTSGLSSYEQYF. CDR3 nucleotide sequence: TGTGCCTTTACTAGCGGGCTGAGCTCCTACGAGCAGTACTTC.

CDR3 nucleotide sequence: TGCGCCAGCAGCCCCGCCCCAGCTAGCGGGACTTTTTGGATGGAGACCCAGTACTTC. It codes for CASSPAPASGTFWMETQYF. J is TRBJ2-5 and V is TRBV5-1; the match to TRBD2 covers 9 bases. The V gene end was trimmed by 4 bases and the J gene end by 5 bases; junction bases not matched to a gene: 21. Germline CDR1 SGHRS, CDR2 YFSETQ. The CDR3 runs to 19 residues.